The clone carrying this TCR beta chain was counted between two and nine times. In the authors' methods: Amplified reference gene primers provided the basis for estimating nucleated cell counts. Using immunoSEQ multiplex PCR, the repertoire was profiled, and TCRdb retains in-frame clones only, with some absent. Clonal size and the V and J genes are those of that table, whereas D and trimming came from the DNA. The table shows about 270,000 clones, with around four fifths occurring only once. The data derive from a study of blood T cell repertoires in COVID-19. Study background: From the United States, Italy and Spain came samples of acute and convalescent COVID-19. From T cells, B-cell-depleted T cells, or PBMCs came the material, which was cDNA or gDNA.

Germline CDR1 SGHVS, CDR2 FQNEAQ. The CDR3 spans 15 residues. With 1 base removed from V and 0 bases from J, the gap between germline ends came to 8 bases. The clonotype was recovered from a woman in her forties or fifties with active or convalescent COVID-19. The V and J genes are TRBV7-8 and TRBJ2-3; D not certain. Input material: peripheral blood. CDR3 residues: CASSLDGQSTDTQYF. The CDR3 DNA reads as TGTGCCAGCAGCTTAGATGGTCAGAGCACAGATACGCAGTATTTT.